What follows describes a single T cell receptor beta chain. Antigen: not known. The data are from a study of blood T cells in healthy people across ages. As for the study in general: Template switching retrieved approximately one barcoded beta molecule for each two T cells.

Trimming removed 1 base from V and 0 bases from J, with 11 bases in between. Germline lookup yields CDR1 SGHTA and CDR2 FQGNSA. The CDR3 is 16 amino acids. Together with a sample-barcoded 5' primer, a J-beta primer mix was included in a second PCR lasting about 6 to 12 cycles. Using its own MiXCR run on the 5' RACE reads, TCRdb lists one record per CDR3 protein. The sample has 1.5 million to 2 million distinct CDR3 sequences; roughly 27% are singletons. Extraction yielded at least 6 micrograms of total RNA per sample. Points from the study as a whole: The study could not conclusively compare naive and antigen-experienced cells, given its unsorted PBMCs. A roughly linear fall in TCR beta diversity per million T cells was seen with increasing age.

The source of this sequence is a woman aged 25-40 years in good health. The chain links TRBV7-2 to TRBJ2-3; D call uncertain. The specimen sequenced was blood. CDR3 region: CASSLDLAGSTDTQYF. The CDR3 coding sequence is TGTGCCAGCAGCTTAGATTTAGCCGGTAGCACAGATACGCAGTATTTT.